This T cell receptor (beta chain) was captured by sequencing in a study of blood T cell repertoires in COVID-19. Study summary: Nucleic acid was either cDNA or gDNA, and it came from T cells, B-cell-depleted T cells, or PBMCs.

Libraries were prepared by immunoSEQ multiplex PCR; TCRdb keeps only in-frame clonotypes and omits some of them. The table includes 200,000 to 250,000 clones, 84% detected once. V lost 0 bases to trimming and J lost 5 bases; unmatched junction nucleotides: 11. This CDR3 contains 18 residues. The V gene's germline CDR1 is SGHAT and CDR2 FQNNGV. This receptor was obtained from a woman aged 40-49 years who had recovered from COVID-19. The specimen was PBMCs or T cells enriched from blood (not recorded which). The chain recombines TRBV11-2 with TRBJ2-1; 9 bases fit TRBD2. CDR3 coding DNA: TGTGCCAGCAGCTTAGATCCGGCGGGAGGGAGATGGGACAATGAGCAGTTCTTC. Residues: CASSLDPAGGRWDNEQFF. Full variable domain (missing parts from reference TRBV11-2 and TRBJ2-1): EAGVAQSPRYKIIEKRQSVAFWCNPISGHATLYWYQQILGQGPKLLIQFQNNGVVDDSQLPKDRFSAERLKGVDSTLKIQPAKLEDSAVYLCASSLDPAGGRWDNEQFFGPGTRLTVL.